The 28 T cell receptor beta chains below all came from one sample that was sequenced in a study of T cells in Graves' hyperthyroidism and ophthalmopathy. RNA transcripts served as the template for amplifying TCR beta CDR3 regions. With the HTBI primer set, the TCR CDR3 went through a first round of RT-PCR. Via MiXCR, TCRdb re-called the multiplex PCR reads, giving one row per CDR3 protein. The sample contains 750,000 to 950,000 distinct CDR3 sequences, roughly 37% of which appear only once. Input material: blood. The receptors come from a young man with Graves' hyperthyroidism.

The V gene is TRBV10-3, the J gene TRBJ1-5; 7 nucleotides line up with TRBD1. The CDR3 has 16 amino acids. Germline CDR1 ENHRY, CDR2 SYGVKD. V dropped 5 bases and J dropped 5; count of bases not matched to a gene: 12. For the CDR3, the DNA is TGTGCCATCAGTACAAGACAGGGAGGAGGATATCAGCCCCAGCATTTT. This codes for CAISTRQGGGYQPQHF.

The chain uses TRBV7-3 and TRBJ2-2; no clear D. The CDR3 runs to 15 residues. CDR1 SGHTA and CDR2 FQGTGA come from the germline V gene. The ends were cut back, 0 bases at V and 1 base at J, with 6 bases in the middle. CDR3 nucleotides: TGTGCCAGCAGCTTAACTAAAAGGAACACCGGGGAGCTGTTTTTT. Translating it yields CASSLTKRNTGELFF.

The J gene is TRBJ1-1, the V gene TRBV10-3; 8 bases agree with TRBD1. This CDR3 contains 13 residues. CDR1 is ENHRY, CDR2 SYGVKD, per germline. V gave up 6 bases and J gave up 7 bases; unmatched junction bases: 7. CDR3 amino acids: CAISGQGGIEAFF. The CDR3, as DNA: TGTGCCATCAGCGGACAGGGTGGAATTGAAGCTTTCTTT.

This clonotype was seen a handful of times. The rearrangement joins TRBV7-9 to TRBJ2-5; 8 nucleotides match TRBD2. The CDR3 totals 14 residues. Per germline, CDR1 SEHNR and CDR2 FQNEAQ (reference sequence). J was trimmed by 4 bases and V by 5 bases; bases with no gene match: 6. The CDR3 loop reads CASSPYSGAETQYF. The CDR3 coding sequence is TGTGCCAGCAGCCCCTATAGCGGGGCAGAGACCCAGTACTTC.

This chain connects TRBV19 to TRBJ1-1; D is perhaps TRBD1 (5 bases). Germline V gene sequence: CDR1 LNHDA, CDR2 SQIVND (reference sequence). This CDR3 region has 13 residues. With 7 bases removed from V and 5 bases from J, the gap between germline ends came to 14 bases. The CDR3 loop reads CASTPRGETEAFF. CDR3 in DNA: TGTGCCAGTACCCCCCGGGGGGAAACTGAAGCTTTCTTT.

J is TRBJ2-7 and V is TRBV7-2; perhaps TRBD2 as D (7 bases). V was cut by 4 bases and J by 0 bases, with 13 bases left in between. Germline V gene sequence: CDR1 SGHTA, CDR2 FQGNSA. The length of the CDR3 is 15 residues. The CDR3 nucleotides are TGTGCCAGCAGCTCGAGGGGGGGCAGCTCCTACGAGCAGTACTTC. Its protein product is CASSSRGGSSYEQYF.

On this clonotype itself: This could be a read error, since a much larger clone is one nucleotide away. The chain has TRBV6-5 and TRBJ1-6, with D tentatively TRBD1 (5 bases). Germline CDR1 MNHEY, CDR2 SVGAGI. This CDR3 is built from 15 residues. CDR3 in amino acids: CAISYGGTDNSPLHF. CDR3 in DNA: TGTGCCATCAGTTACGGAGGGACCGATAATTCACCCCTCCACTTT.

This chain connects TRBV3-1 to TRBJ2-5; 13 bases are a match to TRBD2. Trimming removed 5 bases from V and 4 bases from J; junction bases left unmatched: 7. The CDR3 runs to 16 residues. Germline assignment: CDR1 LGHDT and CDR2 YNNKEL (reference sequence). The CDR3 sequence is CASSRTSGRTRETQYF. For the CDR3, the DNA is TGTGCCAGCAGCAGGACTAGCGGGAGAACACGAGAGACCCAGTACTTC.

This clonotype was picked up one time. The chain has TRBV4-1 and TRBJ1-1; TRBD1 matches at 7 bases. The CDR3 is 14 amino acids. Germline-derived CDR1 and CDR2 are MGHRA and YSYEKL. J gave up 5 bases and V 3 bases, and 6 bases lay outside the gene matches. The CDR3 region has the DNA TGCGCCAGCAGCCATACAGGGGTAGGGACTGAAGCTTTCTTT. This sequence encodes CASSHTGVGTEAFF.

This clonotype was detected a few times. It may be a read error: a sequence one base away is much more abundant. The CDR3 is CASSEEAGRETQYF. CDR3 DNA sequence: TGTGCCAGCAGTGAGGAGGCAGGGCGAGAGACCCAGTACTTC. V usage is TRBV2 and J usage is TRBJ2-5; D tentatively reads TRBD1 or TRBD2 (5 bases each). The CDR3 has 14 residues. V dropped 3 bases and J dropped 4 bases, with 12 bases sitting between them. In germline, CDR1 is SNHLY, CDR2 FYNNEI.

This clonotype has just a few counts. The chain combines TRBV19 with TRBJ2-3; D is undetermined. This CDR3 spans 10 amino acids. V was trimmed by 7 bases and J by 6 bases, leaving 5 bases between them. Germline values: CDR1 LNHDA, CDR2 SQIVND (reference sequence). The DNA for the CDR3 is TGTGCCAGTATCGGGGATACGCAGTATTTT. Translating gives CASIGDTQYF.

The table lists this clonotype with many counts. The chain employs TRBV6-5 and TRBJ2-7; TRBD1 agrees at 9 bases. In germline, CDR1 is MNHEY, CDR2 SVGAGI. V shed 5 bases, J shed 7 bases, and the junction held 9 bases outside the gene matches. This CDR3 spans 14 amino acids. The CDR3 protein is CASSDLGQGEEQYF. CDR3 DNA: TGTGCCAGCAGTGATCTGGGACAGGGAGAAGAGCAGTACTTC.

The chain combines TRBV5-6 with TRBJ2-2; TRBD2 matches 15 bases. The CDR3 runs 16 residues. CDR1 is SGHDT and CDR2 is YYEEEE in the germline V gene. V lost 4 bases, J lost 6 bases, and 4 bases stayed unmatched. DNA for the CDR3: TGTGCCAGCAGCAATGGACTAGCGGGAGGGCCCGGGGAGCTGTTTTTT. This encodes CASSNGLAGGPGELFF. The full variable domain, rest sourced from reference TRBV5-6 and TRBJ2-2, is DAGVTQSPTHLIKTRGQQVTLRCSPKSGHDTVSWYQQALGQGPQFIFQYYEEEERQRGNFPDRFSGHQFPNYSSELNVNALLLGDSALYLCASSNGLAGGPGELFFGEGSRLTVL.

The J gene is TRBJ2-5, the V gene TRBV6-1; D may be TRBD1 (6 bases). The ends were cut back, 9 bases at V and 7 bases at J, with 21 bases in the middle. The germline CDR1 and CDR2 sequences are MNHNS and SASEGT. The CDR3 extends over 14 amino acids. The CDR3 region has the DNA TGTGCCAGTACCCCGAGAGGGCGAGGGGGGACCCAGTACTTC. This gives the protein CASTPRGRGGTQYF.

This clonotype was picked up many times. The rearrangement uses TRBV29-1 and TRBJ1-1, with D unresolved. The length of the CDR3 is 12 residues. Germline CDR1 is SQVTM and CDR2 is ANQGSEA. Trimming removed 7 bases at V and 2 bases at J, with 11 bases between. The CDR3 coding sequence is TGCAGCGGAGGCAGGACTAACACTGAAGCTTTCTTT. This sequence encodes CSGGRTNTEAFF. Using reference TRBV29-1 and TRBJ1-1 for the parts outside the CDR3, the full variable domain is SAVISQKPSRDICQRGTSLTIQCQVDSQVTMMFWYRQQPGQSLTLIATANQGSEATYESGFVIDKFPISRPNLTFSTLTVSNMSPEDSSIYLCSGGRTNTEAFFGQGTRLTVV.

There are a few counts of this clonotype. The junction shows a germline mismatch at one end, possibly a read error. This sequence joins TRBV7-7 and TRBJ2-5; D unclear. CDR3 length equals 15 residues. Per germline, CDR1 SSHAT and CDR2 FNYEAQ (reference sequence). CDR3 sequence: CASSLEAKYQETQYF. The CDR3 nucleotides read TGTGCTAGCAGCTTAGAGGCAAAGTACCAAGAGACCCAGTACTTC.

This clonotype was recorded at least ten times. The rearrangement joins TRBV9 to TRBJ2-7; D possibly corresponds to TRBD2 (5 bases). The CDR3 covers 13 residues. V was shortened by 3 bases and J by 5 bases, with 12 bases between the two germline ends. The V gene's germline CDR1 is SGDLS and CDR2 YYNGEE. DNA for the CDR3: TGTGCCAGCAGCGCGGGCCCAGCGGACGAGCAGTACTTC. The encoded protein is CASSAGPADEQYF.

A few counts support this clonotype. The V call is TRBV2, the J call TRBJ1-5; no definite D call. The CDR3 runs 14 residues. V was pared by 3 bases and J by 9 bases, with 15 bases between. Looked up from germline, CDR1 is SNHLY and CDR2 is FYNNEI. CDR3: CASSDTRFSGPQHF. CDR3 nucleotide sequence: TGTGCCAGCAGTGACACGAGGTTTTCCGGGCCCCAGCATTTT. The variable domain in full, completed from reference TRBV2 and TRBJ1-5, reads EPEVTQTPSHQVTQMGQEVILRCVPISNHLYFYWYRQILGQKVEFLVSFYNNEISEKSEIFDDQFSVERPDGSNFTLKIRSTKLEDSAMYFCASSDTRFSGPQHFGDGTRLSIL.

This clonotype was recorded many times. The chain employs TRBV9 and TRBJ1-2; D ambiguous. This CDR3 spans 12 amino acids. V was shortened by 4 bases and J by 8 bases, with 12 bases between the two germline ends. Germline CDR1 is SGDLS and CDR2 is YYNGEE. The CDR3 nucleotides read TGTGCCAGCAGCCCGACCGGTCAGGGCTACACCTTC. The encoded protein is CASSPTGQGYTF. Together with reference TRBV9 and TRBJ1-2, the CDR3 gives the full variable domain: DSGVTQTPKHLITATGQRVTLRCSPRSGDLSVYWYQQSLDQGLQFLIQYYNGEERAKGNILERFSAQQFPDLHSELNLSSLELGDSALYFCASSPTGQGYTFGSGTRLTVV.

Many counts were recorded for this clonotype. The V gene is TRBV15, the J gene TRBJ2-7; 7 bases align to TRBD1. Germline V gives CDR1 LNHNV, CDR2 YYDKDF (reference sequence). The CDR3 is 16 residues long. V shed 3 bases, J shed 3 bases, and the junction held 11 bases outside the gene matches. CDR3 sequence: CATSSDRTGLNYEQYF. Written as DNA, the CDR3 is TGTGCCACCAGCAGCGATAGGACAGGCCTGAACTACGAGCAGTACTTC.

This clonotype was seen repeatedly, ten times or more. DNA of the CDR3: TGTGCCAGCAGTCCCGAGACCTATCAGCCCCAGCATTTT. Translating it yields CASSPETYQPQHF. The rearrangement joins TRBV12-3 or TRBV12-4 to TRBJ1-5; D unresolved. The CDR3 has 13 amino acids. Trimming cost V 5 bases and J 5 bases, with 10 bases left between them.

The J gene is TRBJ2-1, the V gene TRBV24-1, with TRBD2 identical over 7 bases. This CDR3 contains 12 residues. The V gene's germline CDR1 is KGHDR and CDR2 SFDVKD. The V segment lost 5 bases and the J segment 10 bases; nucleotides outside the gene matches: 4. CDR3 nucleotides: TGTGCCACCAGTGGACTAGCCGGAGAGCAGTTCTTC. It yields the protein CATSGLAGEQFF.

J is TRBJ1-3 and V is TRBV9; TRBD1 matches 7 bases. This CDR3 is built from 15 residues. Trimming cost V 3 bases and J 2 bases; bases outside gene matches: 5. Germline V gene data show CDR1 as SGDLS and CDR2 as YYNGEE. In DNA, the CDR3 is TGTGCCAGCAGCGCGAGACAGGGAACTGGAAACACCATATATTTT. It translates to CASSARQGTGNTIYF.

This clonotype occurred a few times. The chain carries TRBV11-2 and TRBJ2-5, with 8 bases matching TRBD2. The CDR3 has 16 residues. The germline V gene encodes CDR1 SGHAT and CDR2 FQNNGV. V gave up 4 bases and J gave up 0 bases; unmatched junction bases: 7. The CDR3 here is CASSSTSGGNQETQYF. DNA of the CDR3: TGTGCCAGCAGCTCTACTAGCGGAGGGAACCAAGAGACCCAGTACTTC.

This rearrangement joins TRBV6-2 or TRBV6-3 to TRBJ2-5; a possible D gene is TRBD1 (5 bases). The V and J ends lost 9 bases and 5 bases respectively, with 13 bases between them. Germline CDR1 reads MNHEY; CDR2 reads SVGEGT. The CDR3 consists of 12 residues. CDR3 DNA sequence: TGTGCCAGTTCAGGGTCTTGGGAGACCCAGTACTTC. Its protein is CASSGSWETQYF.

This clonotype was seen many times. The chain joins TRBV2 to TRBJ2-2; the match to TRBD1 covers 7 bases. This CDR3 comprises 14 residues. Germline CDR1 SNHLY, CDR2 FYNNEI. With 5 bases clipped from V and 3 bases from J, the junction kept 3 bases outside the gene matches. CDR3 nucleotides: TGTGCCAGCAGTACAGGGGTCTACACCGGGGAGCTGTTTTTT. Translating gives CASSTGVYTGELFF.

The sample holds a few counts of this clonotype. The chain has TRBV7-3 and TRBJ2-2; 10 nucleotides align to TRBD2. This CDR3 comprises 18 residues. The V gene's germline CDR1 is SGHTA and CDR2 FQGTGA. The trim removed 1 base at V and 1 base at J, leaving 6 bases unmatched. The CDR3 DNA sequence: TGTGCCAGCAGCTTAAGGGCTAGCGGGGGCATGAACACCGGGGAGCTGTTTTTT. It encodes CASSLRASGGMNTGELFF.

J is TRBJ2-2 and V is TRBV7-7; the D gene is possibly TRBD2 (7 bases). The CDR3 totals 18 residues. Germline CDR1 is SSHAT and CDR2 is FNYEAQ (reference sequence). V was trimmed by 1 base and J by 1 base, leaving 16 bases between them. CDR3 nucleotides: TGTGCCAGCAGCTTAGAAAGGGGGGGAACCCTGAACACCGGGGAGCTGTTTTTT. Its translation: CASSLERGGTLNTGELFF.